These 23 T cell receptor beta chains originate from one sample sequenced in a study of blood T cells in healthy people across ages (dated by TCRdb to the mid-2010s). The receptor library was made with 5' RACE. TCRdb names Illumina HiSeq 2500 as the instrument used. A second PCR of about 6 to 12 cycles was run with a J-beta primer mix and a sample-barcoded 5' primer. TCRdb ran its own pipeline on the public reads, namely fastp trimming at Q25 and MiXCR clone calling, and kept in-frame beta chains. Identical CDR3 protein sequences are pooled into one entry, listed with their most common genes and DNA. In this sample the table shows over 950,000 distinct CDR3 sequences, around two fifths of which occur a single time. About an eighth of the sample lies in the top ten. Sequencing was carried out using blood. These receptors were collected from a man in his late teens or twenties in good health.

The chain couples TRBV2 to TRBJ2-3; D may match TRBD1 or TRBD2 (5 bases each). Trimming took 7 bases from V and 2 from J, leaving 16 bases between them. The V gene's germline CDR1 is SNHLY and CDR2 FYNNEI. This CDR3 has 15 amino acids. The CDR3 nucleotides read TGTGCCAGCAATAGGGACCCAACCACCACAGATACGCAGTATTTT. Protein: CASNRDPTTTDTQYF.

About this clonotype: A read error may produce the germline difference seen at one junction end. The chain is built from TRBV20-1 and TRBJ2-1; 7 nucleotides match TRBD1. Germline V gives CDR1 DFQATT, CDR2 SNEGSKA (reference sequence). The CDR3 runs to 12 residues. CDR3 loop: CRARRQGGEQFF. CDR3 DNA: TGCAGGGCTAGAAGACAGGGCGGCGAGCAGTTCTTC.

This clonotype was seen more than once but under ten times. The chain employs TRBV20-1 and TRBJ1-2; 7 nucleotides match TRBD1. The CDR3 spans 13 residues. CDR1 and CDR2 (germline): DFQATT, SNEGSKA (reference sequence). The V and J ends lost 6 bases and 7 bases, in that order; junction bases with no gene match: 11. The CDR3 DNA reads TGCAGTGCCCCGGACAGGTCTTACATTGGCTACACCTTC. Its protein is CSAPDRSYIGYTF.

The V and J genes are TRBV7-9 and TRBJ1-3; no firm D call. Trimming removed 10 bases at V and 0 bases at J, with 13 bases between. The CDR3 sequence is 14 residues long. CDR1 is SEHNR and CDR2 is FQNEAQ in the germline V gene (reference sequence). This CDR3 reads CAIPETISGNTIYF. In DNA form, the CDR3 reads TGTGCCATCCCGGAGACAATCTCTGGAAACACCATATATTTT.

The chain employs TRBV5-1 and TRBJ1-1, with 7 bases matching TRBD1. V shed 4 bases, J shed 0 bases, and the junction held 15 bases outside the gene matches. The CDR3 runs 18 residues. Germline V gene sequence: CDR1 SGHRS, CDR2 YFSETQ. The CDR3 sequence is CASSPALSTGRLNTEAFF. The DNA for the CDR3 is TGCGCCAGCAGCCCTGCACTTTCGACAGGGAGGTTGAACACTGAAGCTTTCTTT.

V gene TRBV29-1 combines with J gene TRBJ1-1, with D perhaps TRBD1 (5 bases). The germline CDR1 and CDR2 sequences are SQVTM and ANQGSEA. The CDR3 runs 12 residues. Trimming removed 4 bases from V and 4 bases from J, with 10 bases in between. CDR3 loop: CSVAGDLTEAFF. As DNA, the CDR3 is TGCAGCGTTGCTGGGGACCTCACTGAAGCTTTCTTT.

Only a few counts were recorded for this clonotype. The chain joins TRBV12-3 or TRBV12-4 to TRBJ1-3, with D perhaps matching TRBD1 (5 bases). This CDR3 contains 16 residues. Between the trimmed V and J ends, which lost 6 bases and 0 bases, there was a span of 15 bases. The CDR3 protein is CASSPGTRVSGNTIYF. DNA of the CDR3: TGTGCCAGCAGCCCCGGGACGAGGGTCTCTGGAAACACCATATATTTT.

There are a few counts of this clonotype. The chain recombines TRBV29-1 with TRBJ2-3; D is uncertain. The CDR3 has 10 residues. Trimming cost V 5 bases and J 5 bases, with 5 bases left between them. The germline gives CDR1 SQVTM, CDR2 ANQGSEA. The CDR3 here is CSVHLDTQYF. The DNA of the CDR3 is TGCAGCGTTCACTTAGATACGCAGTATTTT.

This clonotype occurred a few times. This rearrangement joins TRBV4-3 to TRBJ2-3, with D perhaps matching TRBD1 (5 bases). Looked up from germline, CDR1 is LGHNA and CDR2 is YSLEER. Trimming took 0 bases from V and 0 from J, leaving 13 bases between them. This CDR3 has 17 residues. CDR3 loop: CASSQDLQDTSTDTQYF. CDR3 coding DNA: TGCGCCAGCAGCCAAGATCTACAGGACACGAGCACAGATACGCAGTATTTT.

Comment on this clonotype: A much larger clone is a single base away; this may be a read error. The chain has TRBV7-9 and TRBJ2-1, with D hard to call. Germline lookup yields CDR1 SEHNR and CDR2 FQNEAQ (reference sequence). The CDR3 consists of 15 residues. V shed 5 bases and J shed 3 bases, with 14 bases lying between them. The CDR3 region has the DNA TGTGCCAGCAGCGTCGCAGCTAACGTCTACAATGAGCAGTTCTTC. Translated, it gives CASSVAANVYNEQFF.

CDR3 in amino acids: CASSQLMDRETQYF. Here the CDR3 DNA reads TGTGCCAGCAGCCAACTAATGGACAGAGAGACCCAGTACTTC. The chain combines TRBV7-9 with TRBJ2-5, with a tentative D call TRBD1 (6 bases). The CDR3 is 14 residues long. The V gene lost 5 bases and the J gene lost 4 bases, with 14 bases spanning the gap. Germline assignment: CDR1 SEHNR and CDR2 FQNEAQ (reference sequence).

This sequence joins TRBV5-1 and TRBJ2-3; the D is unclear. The CDR3 runs to 13 residues. V shed 4 bases and J shed 5 bases, with 11 bases lying between them. The germline V gene has CDR1 SGHRS and CDR2 YFSETQ. The CDR3 DNA is TGCGCCAGCAGCAGGCGACCCATAGATACGCAGTATTTT. This translates into CASSRRPIDTQYF.

The chain is built from TRBV9 and TRBJ2-7, with D hard to call. CDR3 length: 13 amino acids. Germline V gene sequence: CDR1 SGDLS, CDR2 YYNGEE. Trimming removed 4 bases at V and 7 bases at J, with 15 bases between. The CDR3 here is CASSPLARDEQYF. The DNA of the CDR3 is TGTGCCAGCAGCCCACTCGCTAGGGATGAGCAGTACTTC.

The genes are TRBV2 and TRBJ1-5; 8 bases align to TRBD1. This CDR3 contains 16 residues. CDR1 and CDR2 from the germline V gene are SNHLY and FYNNEI. Trimming removed 6 bases from V and 1 base from J; junction bases left unmatched: 8. In DNA, the CDR3 is TGTGCCAGCAGGGAAATGACAGGGGTGAGCAATCAGCCCCAGCATTTT. It specifies CASREMTGVSNQPQHF.

The table lists this clonotype with a few counts. V is TRBV15 and J is TRBJ1-1; D is uncertain. CDR3 length equals 14 residues. Germline V gene sequence: CDR1 LNHNV, CDR2 YYDKDF (reference sequence). With 2 bases removed from V and 2 bases from J, the gap between germline ends came to 9 bases. This CDR3 reads CATSRPGFNTEAFF. The CDR3 DNA reads TGTGCCACCAGCAGACCTGGATTTAACACTGAAGCTTTCTTT.

This sequence joins TRBV20-1 and TRBJ1-5, with 9 bases aligning to TRBD1. The V and J ends lost 6 bases and 7 bases, in that order; junction bases with no gene match: 10. The CDR3 totals 14 residues. CDR1 and CDR2 (germline): DFQATT, SNEGSKA (reference sequence). CDR3 sequence (DNA): TGCAGTGCCCTCCCGGGACAGGGTGGACAGCCCCAGCATTTT. Encoded protein: CSALPGQGGQPQHF.

This clonotype was recorded many times. V and J are TRBV3-1 and TRBJ1-2; D uncertain. The length of the CDR3 is 12 residues. Looked up from germline, CDR1 is LGHDT and CDR2 is YNNKEL (reference sequence). Trimming left V 2 bases short and J 4 bases short, with 5 bases between. CDR3: CASSQSSYGYTF. The DNA for the CDR3 is TGTGCCAGCAGCCAATCTTCCTATGGCTACACCTTC.

This clonotype turned up a few times. The chain is built from TRBV7-2 and TRBJ1-5; TRBD1 is a possible D gene (5 bases). The germline V gene has CDR1 SGHTA and CDR2 FQGNSA. The CDR3 runs to 12 residues. V lost 3 bases and J 9 bases, leaving 9 bases between the germline ends. The CDR3 coding sequence is TGTGCCAGCAGCTTTGCAGGGCGGCCCCAGCATTTT. This encodes CASSFAGRPQHF.

The chain carries TRBV12-3 or TRBV12-4 and TRBJ2-3, with D hard to call. Trimming removed 6 bases from V and 2 bases from J, with 12 bases in between. The CDR3 contains 14 residues. As DNA, the CDR3 is TGTGCCAGCAGCCCCCTGGACCTCACAGATACGCAGTATTTT. Protein: CASSPLDLTDTQYF.

This clonotype was seen only a few times. The chain combines TRBV7-2 with TRBJ2-5, with D uncertain. Germline V gene data show CDR1 as SGHTA and CDR2 as FQGNSA. The V gene lost 6 bases and the J gene lost 3 bases, with 14 bases spanning the gap. The CDR3 contains 14 residues. CDR3 amino acids: CASRSTPSKETQYF. CDR3 sequence (DNA): TGTGCCAGCAGATCGACCCCTTCTAAAGAGACCCAGTACTTC.

The CDR3 bases are TGTGCCAGCAGTTACGCGAGGGGACTGTATAGCAATCAGCCCCAGCATTTT. The encoded protein is CASSYARGLYSNQPQHF. The chain recombines TRBV6-2 or TRBV6-3 with TRBJ1-5; a weak D match, TRBD1 (5 bases). Trimming cost V 2 bases and J 0 bases, with 14 bases left between them. The length of the CDR3 is 17 residues. The germline gives CDR1 MNHEY, CDR2 SVGEGT.

This clonotype was found once. V gene TRBV11-1 combines with J gene TRBJ2-5; tentatively, D is TRBD1 or TRBD2 (5 bases each). V was clipped by 1 base and J by 3 bases, with 15 bases between them. Looked up from germline, CDR1 is SGHAT and CDR2 is FQDESV (reference sequence). The CDR3 length is 16 residues. CDR3 bases: TGTGCCAGCAGCTTAGTCCGGGACGGCCGAAAAGAGACCCAGTACTTC. Translation gives CASSLVRDGRKETQYF. Combining the CDR3 with reference TRBV11-1 and TRBJ2-5 gives the whole variable domain EAEVAQSPRYKITEKSQAVAFWCDPISGHATLYWYRQILGQGPELLVQFQDESVVDDSQLPKDRFSAERLKGVDSTLKIQPAELGDSAMYLCASSLVRDGRKETQYFGPGTRLLVL.

V and J are TRBV9 and TRBJ2-1; D unresolved. Trimming cost V 1 base and J 12 bases, with 11 bases left between them. Per germline, CDR1 SGDLS and CDR2 YYNGEE. This CDR3 comprises 12 residues. This CDR3 reads CASSVNERMQFF. DNA of the CDR3: TGTGCCAGCAGCGTAAATGAGAGAATGCAGTTCTTC.